A selection of T cell receptor beta chains follows, all from one sample in a study of Graves' ophthalmopathy and Graves' hyperthyroidism. Each CDR3 protein gets one entry after TCRdb re-called the multiplex PCR reads with MiXCR. Among 200,000 to 250,000 distinct CDR3 sequences listed, 20% to 25% were seen once. Sequenced input: peripheral blood. All receptors derive from a woman aged 45-59 years with Graves' ophthalmopathy. Both conserved end residues are part of each CDR3. A D gene is named only where the DNA matches it firmly. Some rows mark clone size as missing; the rest say once, few, many or name a class of expanded clone.

v_call: TRBV5-1; d_call: TRBD1; j_call: TRBJ1-3; clone_size: few; cdr3_aa: CASSLVAGGTDASGNTIYF; cdr3_nt: TGCGCCAGCAGCTTGGTGGCAGGGGGCACCGATGCCTCTGGAAACACCATATATTTT
v_call: TRBV12-3/TRBV12-4; d_call: .; j_call: TRBJ1-1; clone_size: few; cdr3_aa: CASSLLSNEAFF; cdr3_nt: TGTGCCAGCAGTTTATTGTCGAATGAAGCTTTCTTT
v_call: TRBV27; d_call: TRBD1; j_call: TRBJ1-5; clone_size: many; cdr3_aa: CASSYGPGQGAWQPQHF; cdr3_nt: TGTGCCAGCAGTTACGGGCCCGGACAGGGGGCTTGGCAGCCCCAGCATTTT
v_call: TRBV11-2; d_call: TRBD2; j_call: TRBJ2-7; clone_size: .; cdr3_aa: CASSLVVGGGEQYF; cdr3_nt: TGTGCCAGCAGCTTAGTCGTCGGGGGGGGCGAGCAGTACTTC
v_call: TRBV20-1; d_call: TRBD2; j_call: TRBJ2-7; clone_size: few; cdr3_aa: CSAPGREGGAYEQYF; cdr3_nt: TGCAGTGCCCCAGGGCGGGAGGGGGGCGCCTACGAGCAGTACTTC
v_call: TRBV4-1; d_call: .; j_call: TRBJ1-2; clone_size: few; cdr3_aa: CASSPLPGQRGANYGYTF; cdr3_nt: TGCGCCAGCAGCCCCCTCCCGGGGCAAAGGGGAGCTAACTATGGCTACACCTTC
v_call: TRBV29-1; d_call: .; j_call: TRBJ1-2; clone_size: many; cdr3_aa: CSVPAFYGYTF; cdr3_nt: TGCAGCGTCCCGGCCTTCTATGGCTACACCTTC
v_call: TRBV7-2; d_call: .; j_call: TRBJ1-1; clone_size: many; cdr3_aa: CASSLDGRSTEAFF; cdr3_nt: TGTGCCAGCAGCTTAGATGGCAGATCCACTGAAGCTTTCTTT
v_call: TRBV7-2; d_call: TRBD2; j_call: TRBJ2-7; clone_size: many; cdr3_aa: CASSPSGVSEQYF; cdr3_nt: TGTGCCAGCAGCCCCAGCGGGGTTTCCGAGCAGTACTTC
v_call: TRBV5-4; d_call: .; j_call: TRBJ2-7; clone_size: .; cdr3_aa: CASSLTRGSYEQSF; cdr3_nt: TGTGCCAGCAGCCTTACGCGGGGCTCCTACGAGCAGTCCTTC
v_call: TRBV28; d_call: TRBD1; j_call: TRBJ1-5; clone_size: .; cdr3_aa: CASKGLPGGGQPQHF; cdr3_nt: TGTGCCAGCAAGGGCCTCCCAGGGGGAGGTCAGCCCCAGCATTTT
v_call: TRBV29-1; d_call: TRBD2; j_call: TRBJ2-7; clone_size: many; cdr3_aa: CSVEDGGRPEQYF; cdr3_nt: TGCAGCGTTGAAGATGGCGGGAGGCCCGAGCAGTACTTC
v_call: TRBV6-1; d_call: TRBD1; j_call: TRBJ1-3; clone_size: many; cdr3_aa: CASSEAGTGHSGNTIYF; cdr3_nt: TGTGCCAGCAGTGAAGCGGGGACAGGGCACTCTGGAAACACCATATATTTT
v_call: TRBV12-3/TRBV12-4; d_call: .; j_call: TRBJ2-7; clone_size: many; cdr3_aa: CASSLDIFYEQYF; cdr3_nt: TGTGCCAGCAGTTTGGACATATTCTACGAGCAGTACTTC
v_call: TRBV5-5; d_call: .; j_call: TRBJ1-1; clone_size: .; cdr3_aa: CASRLTGSGANTEAFF; cdr3_nt: TGTGCCAGCAGGCTAACAGGGTCAGGGGCAAACACTGAAGCTTTCTTT
v_call: TRBV12-3/TRBV12-4; d_call: TRBD1; j_call: TRBJ2-2; clone_size: few; cdr3_aa: CASSPTGGKGGELFF; cdr3_nt: TGTGCCAGCAGTCCGACAGGGGGCAAGGGCGGGGAGCTGTTTTTT